This T cell receptor (beta chain) derives from a study of molecular identifiers for immune sequencing clone quantification. This CDR3 spans 17 amino acids. J gave up 2 bases and V 0 bases, and 4 bases lay outside the gene matches. The V gene's germline CDR1 is LGHDT and CDR2 YNNKEL (reference sequence). TCRdb processed the PCR reads anew with MiXCR; each CDR3 protein has one entry. The profile covers over 550,000 distinct CDR3 sequences, with roughly 23% appearing a single time and 0.75% to 0.8% taken by the ten largest. A few counts support this clonotype. The chain combines TRBV3-1 with TRBJ2-1; 10 bases agree with TRBD1. This clonotype originated in a human donor in good health. Some libraries in this study had Jurkat cell RNA spiked in. The specimen sequenced was naive CD8+ T cells from blood, with Jurkat cell RNA spiked in. Subset defined: FACS-sorted CD8+CD4-CCR7+CD45RA+ naive T cells. The CDR3: CASSQDTGTGAYNEQFF. The CDR3 DNA reads as TGTGCCAGCAGCCAAGATACCGGGACAGGGGCCTACAATGAGCAGTTCTTC.